The T cell receptor (beta chain) under discussion was sequenced for a study of blood T cell dynamics during melanoma immunotherapy. Looking at the study overall: Patients with metastatic melanoma got pembrolizumab or nivolumab-ipilimumab as first-line care.

Each bulk PBMC sample had roughly 350 ng DNA loaded. The assay was immunoSEQ multiplex PCR, and TCRdb's table has in-frame clones only and misses some. The repertoire holds approximately 12,000 clones, with about 82% as singletons. Documented time point: pre-treatment baseline. Patients with prior systemic cancer treatment, concomitant immunosuppressants, or other active malignancies were excluded. The CDR3 is made up of 16 amino acids. Germline V CDR1 and CDR2: SGHNT, YYREEE (reference sequence). With V trimmed by 4 bases and J by 10 bases, 8 bases remained unmatched. The chain employs TRBV5-4 and TRBJ2-1; 16 positions match TRBD2. The starting material was blood, obtained from a patient treated with checkpoint blockade. The clonotype comes from a human donor with melanoma. In nucleotides, the CDR3 is TGTGCCAGCAGCCCAGGGACTAGCGGGGGGGCAAGAGAGCAGTTCTTC. Protein product: CASSPGTSGGAREQFF.